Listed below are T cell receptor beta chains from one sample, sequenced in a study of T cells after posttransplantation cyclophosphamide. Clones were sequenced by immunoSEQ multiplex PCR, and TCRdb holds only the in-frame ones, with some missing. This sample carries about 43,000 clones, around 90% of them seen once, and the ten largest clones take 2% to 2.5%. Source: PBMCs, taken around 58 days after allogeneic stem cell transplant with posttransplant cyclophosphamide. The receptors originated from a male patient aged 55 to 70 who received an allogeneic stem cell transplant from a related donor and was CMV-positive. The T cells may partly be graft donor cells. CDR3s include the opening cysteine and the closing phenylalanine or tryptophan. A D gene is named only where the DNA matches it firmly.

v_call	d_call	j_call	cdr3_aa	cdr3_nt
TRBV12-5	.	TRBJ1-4	CASGLPTGSATNEKLFF	TGTGCTAGTGGTCTCCCCACAGGGAGTGCAACTAATGAAAAACTGTTTTTT
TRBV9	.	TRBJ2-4	CASSVEVGRGKNIQYF	TGTGCCAGCAGCGTAGAGGTGGGCAGGGGCAAAAACATTCAGTACTTC
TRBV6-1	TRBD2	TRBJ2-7	CASSEEAGGPYEQYF	TGTGCCAGCAGTGAAGAGGCGGGGGGCCCCTACGAGCAGTACTTC
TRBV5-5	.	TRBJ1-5	CASSSQTISNQPQHF	TGTGCCAGCAGCTCCCAGACTATTAGCAATCAGCCCCAGCATTTT
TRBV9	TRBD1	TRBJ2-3	CASSGTGDTDTQYF	TGTGCCAGCAGCGGGACAGGCGACACAGATACGCAGTATTTT
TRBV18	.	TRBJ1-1	CASSPLGDPNTEAFF	TGTGCCAGCTCACCTTTGGGCGATCCGAACACTGAAGCTTTCTTT
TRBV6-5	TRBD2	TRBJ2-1	CATQRGSLYNEQFF	TGTGCCACACAGCGGGGTTCCTTGTACAATGAGCAGTTCTTC
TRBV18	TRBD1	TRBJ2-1	CASSPRTGGTDEQFF	TGTGCCAGCTCACCCAGGACAGGGGGGACGGATGAGCAGTTCTTC
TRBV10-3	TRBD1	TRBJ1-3	CAISNRQGISGNTIYF	TGTGCCATCAGTAACCGACAGGGTATCTCTGGAAACACCATATATTTT
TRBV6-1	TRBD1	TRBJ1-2	CASSLTGGIEYGYTF	TGTGCCAGCAGCCTTACAGGGGGTATAGAGTACGGCTACACCTTC
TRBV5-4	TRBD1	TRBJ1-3	CASSAGQTGNTIYF	TGTGCCAGCAGCGCGGGACAGACTGGAAACACCATATATTTT
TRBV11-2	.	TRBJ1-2	CATTSGGYGYTF	TGTGCCACCACCTCGGGTGGCTATGGCTACACCTTC
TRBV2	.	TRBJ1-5	CAGRGESNQPQHF	TGTGCCGGCCGGGGTGAGAGCAATCAGCCCCAGCATTTT
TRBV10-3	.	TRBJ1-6	CAISVTAYNSPLHF	TGTGCCATCAGTGTGACAGCCTATAATTCACCCCTCCACTTT